Shown below are 20 T cell receptor beta chains from a single sample sequenced in a study of human T cells and chemical hapten exposure. Specified time point: pre-sensitization, week 0. This sample's treatment: therapeutic diphenylcyclopropenone sensitization with weekly scalp DPC. TCRdb itself ran the RACE reads through MiXCR, one entry per CDR3 protein. The data hold around 380,000 distinct CDR3 sequences, with about 5% observed a single time. The sample here was whole blood, taken in connection with sensitization to the hapten diphenylcyclopropenone (DPC). The receptor source for this set is a woman younger than 35 with alopecia areata. Some clones in this sample may be carry-over from other donors' samples.

This clonotype was counted at least ten times. This chain links TRBV4-2 with TRBJ1-6; D is uncertain. CDR1 and CDR2 from the germline V gene are LGHNA and YNFKEQ. V was cut by 4 bases and J by 14 bases, with 21 bases left in between. CDR3 length equals 15 residues. The CDR3 reads CASSPLGSRRVTLHF. The DNA of the CDR3 is TGTGCCAGCAGCCCCCTGGGCAGCCGTCGGGTTACCCTCCACTTT.

This clonotype was observed a handful of times. The V gene is TRBV29-1, the J gene TRBJ1-2; 9 bases fit TRBD1. V lost 6 bases and J lost 2; bases outside the gene matches: 16. The CDR3 sequence is 17 residues long. The germline CDR1 and CDR2 sequences are SQVTM and ANQGSEA. The CDR3 reads CSVGGKQGAHSNYGYTF. The CDR3 DNA follows: TGCAGCGTCGGGGGAAAACAGGGGGCTCATTCCAACTATGGCTACACCTTC. Variable domain in full (rest from reference TRBV29-1 and TRBJ1-2): SAVISQKPSRDICQRGTSLTIQCQVDSQVTMMFWYRQQPGQSLTLIATANQGSEATYESGFVIDKFPISRPNLTFSTLTVSNMSPEDSSIYLCSVGGKQGAHSNYGYTFGSGTRLTVV.

As concerns this clonotype: The germline gene is not matched at one end of the junction; a read error may be the cause. The rearrangement uses TRBV7-3 and TRBJ2-1; 9 nucleotides agree with TRBD2. This CDR3 contains 20 residues. Germline V gene lookup returns CDR1 SGHTA and CDR2 FQGTGA. The CDR3 loop is CASSLSGSGGESTMGRDRIF. Here the CDR3 DNA reads TGTGCCAGCAGCTTAAGTGGTAGCGGGGGAGAATCTACAATGGGGAGGGATCGGATCTTC.

The J gene is TRBJ2-2, the V gene TRBV7-8; TRBD2 aligns across 8 bases. Trimming took 5 bases from V and 6 from J; bases not matched to a gene: 5. Germline V CDR1 and CDR2: SGHVS, FQNEAQ. The CDR3 length is 14 residues. Here the CDR3 DNA reads TGTGCCAGCAGCGCTAGCGGGTATTCCGGGGAGCTGTTTTTT. Translated: CASSASGYSGELFF.

The CDR3 DNA is TGTGCCAGCAGTGAAGCGCGGGTTGCCTACGAGCAGTACTTC. It encodes CASSEARVAYEQYF. The genes are TRBV2 and TRBJ2-7; D is possibly TRBD2 (5 bases). Between the trimmed V and J ends, which lost 0 bases and 2 bases, there was a span of 8 bases. Germline-derived CDR1 and CDR2 are SNHLY and FYNNEI. CDR3 length: 14 residues. Full variable domain (rest looked up from reference TRBV2 and TRBJ2-7): EPEVTQTPSHQVTQMGQEVILRCVPISNHLYFYWYRQILGQKVEFLVSFYNNEISEKSEIFDDQFSVERPDGSNFTLKIRSTKLEDSAMYFCASSEARVAYEQYFGPGTRLTVT.

This sequence joins TRBV5-4 and TRBJ2-1; possible D gene TRBD2, 6 bases. Trimming cost V 0 bases and J 5 bases, with 15 bases left between them. The CDR3 spans 16 residues. Germline assignment: CDR1 SGHNT and CDR2 YYREEE (reference sequence). This CDR3 is CASSLGVSRGDNEQFF. DNA of the CDR3: TGTGCCAGCAGCTTGGGGGTATCGCGGGGAGACAATGAGCAGTTCTTC.

This clonotype was counted at least ten times. The rearrangement uses TRBV11-2 and TRBJ1-6, with 7 bases matching TRBD1. The ends lost 1 base at V and 3 bases at J; junction bases unmatched: 6. The CDR3 totals 17 residues. Germline loops: CDR1 SGHAT, CDR2 FQNNGV. CDR3 protein: CASSLGGQSFYNSPLHF. The CDR3 DNA follows: TGTGCCAGCAGCTTAGGGGGACAGAGCTTCTATAATTCACCCCTCCACTTT. The variable domain in full, with the rest retrieved from reference TRBV11-2 and TRBJ1-6, is EAGVAQSPRYKIIEKRQSVAFWCNPISGHATLYWYQQILGQGPKLLIQFQNNGVVDDSQLPKDRFSAERLKGVDSTLKIQPAKLEDSAVYLCASSLGGQSFYNSPLHFGNGTRLTVT.

The chain couples TRBV6-6 to TRBJ1-6; TRBD1 matches 7 bases. The J segment lost 10 bases and the V segment lost 2 bases, leaving 5 bases of the junction unmatched. Germline CDR1 is MNHNY and CDR2 is SVGAGI (reference sequence). This CDR3 has 14 amino acids. Here the CDR3 reads CASSYRQGDSPLHF. The CDR3 bases are TGTGCCAGCAGTTACCGACAGGGAGACTCACCCCTCCACTTT.

This clonotype was counted between two and nine times. V and J are TRBV6-1 and TRBJ2-3; D is ambiguous. The V end lost 6 bases, the J end lost 5 bases, and 15 bases lay between the germline ends. Germline loops: CDR1 MNHNS, CDR2 SASEGT. The CDR3 covers 14 residues. This chain's CDR3 is CASRPGRAGDTQYF. CDR3 nucleotide sequence: TGTGCCAGCAGACCGGGTCGTGCTGGAGATACGCAGTATTTT.

This clonotype has more than one count but fewer than ten. The chain recombines TRBV6-5 with TRBJ2-3; D perhaps matches TRBD1 (5 bases). Germline CDR1 MNHEY, CDR2 SVGAGI. V was shortened by 2 bases and J by 3 bases, with 15 bases between the two germline ends. This CDR3 spans 16 amino acids. The CDR3 sequence: CASSYNRNGKTDTQYF. The CDR3 bases are TGTGCCAGCAGTTACAACAGGAATGGGAAGACAGATACGCAGTATTTT.

The genes are TRBV6-2 or TRBV6-3 and TRBJ2-5; TRBD2 is a possible D gene (6 bases). The CDR3 has 13 amino acids. Germline V gives CDR1 MNHEY, CDR2 SVGEGT. Trimming took off 7 bases at V and 7 bases at J, with 16 bases between the two ends. CDR3 loop: CASKYGGSGTQYF. CDR3 nucleotides: TGTGCCAGCAAATACGGGGGTTCTGGGACCCAGTACTTC.

The chain links TRBV7-3 to TRBJ1-3; the D gene is possibly TRBD1 (5 bases). This CDR3 contains 15 residues. Germline assignment: CDR1 SGHTA and CDR2 FQGTGA. Trimming removed 4 bases from V and 2 bases from J, with 12 bases in between. This chain's CDR3 is CASSSQGSPGNTIYF. The CDR3 DNA reads as TGTGCCAGCAGCTCCCAGGGATCCCCTGGAAACACCATATATTTT.

Many counts were recorded for this clonotype. The chain has TRBV10-3 and TRBJ2-1; no reliable D call. V lost 8 bases to trimming and J lost 6 bases, with 11 bases between them. The CDR3 length is 12 residues. Germline V gene lookup returns CDR1 ENHRY and CDR2 SYGVKD. CDR3 amino acids: CAIGSESNEQFF. CDR3 coding DNA: TGTGCCATCGGGTCAGAAAGCAATGAGCAGTTCTTC.

The chain links TRBV7-2 to TRBJ2-3; D may be TRBD1 (6 bases). Germline V gene lookup returns CDR1 SGHTA and CDR2 FQGNSA. This CDR3 contains 16 residues. Trimming removed 3 bases from V and 6 bases from J, with 19 bases in between. The CDR3 region is CASSFSGAGVMDTQYF. For the CDR3, the DNA is TGTGCCAGCAGCTTTTCCGGGGCAGGGGTAATGGATACGCAGTATTTT.

This rearrangement joins TRBV29-1 to TRBJ1-5; TRBD1 agrees at 11 bases. Trimming at V came to 5 bases and at J to 2 bases, leaving 5 bases not matched to a gene. The CDR3 runs to 15 residues. The germline V gene encodes CDR1 SQVTM and CDR2 ANQGSEA. CDR3 nucleotide sequence: TGCAGCGTTAGGACAGGGGGCAGTGGCAATCAGCCCCAGCATTTT. Translated: CSVRTGGSGNQPQHF.

This clonotype came up a few times. The chain has TRBV6-2 or TRBV6-3 and TRBJ2-1, with 7 bases matching TRBD1. The junction had 7 bases not matched to a gene; V was cut back by 5 bases and J by 6 bases. Germline V gene lookup returns CDR1 MNHEY and CDR2 SVGEGT. This CDR3 contains 14 residues. The CDR3 DNA reads TGTGCCAGCAGTGACAGGGTAGTCTTCAATGAGCAGTTCTTC. Translated: CASSDRVVFNEQFF.

This clonotype was detected only a few times. The rearrangement links TRBV20-1 to TRBJ1-4, with a tentative D call TRBD1 (5 bases). Germline lookup yields CDR1 DFQATT and CDR2 SNEGSKA (reference sequence). There are 13 residues in the CDR3. With 7 bases removed from V and 3 bases from J, the gap between germline ends came to 12 bases. The CDR3 nucleotides read TGCAGTGGGATCAGGGTTCCTAATGAAAAACTGTTTTTT. Its translation: CSGIRVPNEKLFF.

This clonotype appeared a few times. V gene TRBV29-1 combines with J gene TRBJ2-1; D might be TRBD1 (6 bases). Germline loops: CDR1 SQVTM, CDR2 ANQGSEA. Trimming shortened V by 3 bases and J by 3 bases, and 12 bases separated the two germline ends. The CDR3 sequence is 14 residues long. DNA for the CDR3: TGCAGCGTTGAGCCAGGGGCCGTCTACAATGAGCAGTTCTTC. This translates into CSVEPGAVYNEQFF.

This clonotype has ten or more counts. The chain uses TRBV29-1 and TRBJ1-2; the match to TRBD1 covers 8 bases. Germline CDR1 and CDR2: SQVTM and ANQGSEA. With 6 bases clipped from V and 2 bases from J, the junction kept 8 bases outside the gene matches. This CDR3 spans 14 amino acids. The CDR3 sequence is CSVPEQGVNYGYTF. DNA of the CDR3: TGCAGCGTCCCCGAACAGGGGGTAAACTATGGCTACACCTTC.

This clonotype occurred many times. The rearrangement uses TRBV6-1 and TRBJ1-1; no definite D call. The CDR3 covers 13 residues. Germline values: CDR1 MNHNS, CDR2 SASEGT. The ends were cut back, 5 bases at V and 1 base at J, with 8 bases in the middle. As DNA, the CDR3 is TGTGCCAGCAGTCGACCACCGAACACTGAAGCTTTCTTT. Its translation: CASSRPPNTEAFF.